Listed here is a single TCR beta chain. These data originate in a study of T cell repertoires in cytomegalovirus infection. TCRdb redid the calling of the reads with MiXCR, one entry per CDR3 protein. The sample yields 740,000 or so distinct CDR3 sequences, roughly 35% seen once. Per the germline V gene, CDR1 is MNHEY and CDR2 is SMNVEV (reference sequence). V was pared by 7 bases and J by 4 bases, with 13 bases of the junction left unmatched. This CDR3 has 16 residues. This chain connects TRBV27 to TRBJ2-7, with 10 bases fitting TRBD2. Sequencing was carried out using PBMCs. The TCR comes from a human donor in good health (CMV status not recorded). Some clones in this sample may be carry-over from other donors' samples. For the CDR3, the DNA is TGTGCCAGCATCTCGGCAGGAGCGGGGGGGCTGTACGAGCAGTACTTC. It specifies CASISAGAGGLYEQYF.